This T cell receptor beta chain was found in a study of a mutant IDH1 vaccine in newly diagnosed glioma. About the research overall: Treated patients had a mean age of about 40 years and a sex split that was roughly 62% male and 37.5% female.

Clones were read by immunoSEQ multiplex PCR, and TCRdb kept only the in-frame ones, dropping some. Altogether fewer than 100,000 clones are present, about 87% being singletons, with the ten largest covering roughly 0.54%. Time point denoted: baseline, week 1 (first vaccination visit). Treatment reported: pre-vaccination baseline after standard-of-care therapy. Germline values: CDR1 MGHRA, CDR2 YSYEKL. The V and J ends lost 6 bases and 8 bases respectively, with 17 bases between them. The CDR3 covers 14 residues. The sample consisted of PBMCs, taken from a glioma patient treated with radiotherapy, temozolomide or both. The V gene is TRBV4-1, the J gene TRBJ2-1; D is unclear. This clonotype originated in a woman aged 45-65 years with glioma. As DNA, the CDR3 is TGCGCCAGCAGAGTGTCGACTTCCGCTTATGAGCAGTTCTTC. Protein product: CASRVSTSAYEQFF.